This TCR beta chain was profiled in a study of monozygotic twins with inflammatory bowel disease. General observations from the study: For repertoire similarity, concordant twins did not differ from discordant twins, possibly because power was limited. There were differing immunosuppressive treatments, which may have added variability to patient repertoires. Those with IBD had lower TCRbeta diversity (inverse Simpson) than their healthy co-twins did. Lower sharing of clonotypes with other individuals was seen in IBD patients than in healthy twins. This was most marked in patients showing signs of disease activity.

Note on this clonotype: Its specificity is unknown.

TCRdb re-called the 5' RACE reads and shows each CDR3 protein once, DNA omitted. This listing includes about 210,000 distinct CDR3 sequences. The CDR3 runs to 16 residues. Germline CDR1 and CDR2: LNHNV and YYDKDF (reference sequence). The sequence derives from a human donor with ulcerative colitis or Crohn's disease, or a healthy co-twin of an affected twin (not recorded which). Sequenced: blood. This chain uses TRBV15 with TRBJ1-2. The chain's CDR3 is CATSRDGVWENYGYTF.